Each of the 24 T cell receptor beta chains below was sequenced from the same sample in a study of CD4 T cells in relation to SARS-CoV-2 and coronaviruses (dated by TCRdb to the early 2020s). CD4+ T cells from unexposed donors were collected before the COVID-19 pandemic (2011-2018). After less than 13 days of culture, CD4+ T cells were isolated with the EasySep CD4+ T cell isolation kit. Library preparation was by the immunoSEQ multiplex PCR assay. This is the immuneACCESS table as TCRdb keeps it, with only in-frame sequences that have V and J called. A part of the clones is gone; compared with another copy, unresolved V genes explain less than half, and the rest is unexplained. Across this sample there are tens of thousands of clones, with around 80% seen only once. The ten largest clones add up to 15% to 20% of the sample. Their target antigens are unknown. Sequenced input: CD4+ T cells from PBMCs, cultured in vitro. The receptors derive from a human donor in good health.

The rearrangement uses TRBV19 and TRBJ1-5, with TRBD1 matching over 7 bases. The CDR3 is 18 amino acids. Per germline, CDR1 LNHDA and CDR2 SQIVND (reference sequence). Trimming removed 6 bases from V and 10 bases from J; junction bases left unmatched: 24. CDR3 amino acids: CASSTARTGHGVRLPQHF. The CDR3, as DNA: TGTGCCAGTAGCACTGCGCGGACAGGACACGGCGTTCGTCTACCCCAGCATTTT. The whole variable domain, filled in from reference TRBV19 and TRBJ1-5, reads DGGITQSPKYLFRKEGQNVTLSCEQNLNHDAMYWYRQDPGQGLRLIYYSQIVNDFQKGDIAEGYSVSREKKESFPLTVTSAQKNPTAFYLCASSTARTGHGVRLPQHFGDGTRLSIL.

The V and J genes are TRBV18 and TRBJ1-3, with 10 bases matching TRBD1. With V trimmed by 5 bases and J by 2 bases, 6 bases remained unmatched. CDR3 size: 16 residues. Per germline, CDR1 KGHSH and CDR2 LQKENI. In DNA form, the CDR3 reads TGTGCCAGCTCAAGTTCCGGGACAGGGGCTGGAAACACCATATATTTT. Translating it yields CASSSSGTGAGNTIYF.

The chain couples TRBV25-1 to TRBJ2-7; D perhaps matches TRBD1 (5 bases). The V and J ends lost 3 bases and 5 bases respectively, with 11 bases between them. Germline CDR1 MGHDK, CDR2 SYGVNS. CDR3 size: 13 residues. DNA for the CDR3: TGTGCCAGCAGTGAGGCAGGGCTCCACGAGCAGTACTTC. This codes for CASSEAGLHEQYF.

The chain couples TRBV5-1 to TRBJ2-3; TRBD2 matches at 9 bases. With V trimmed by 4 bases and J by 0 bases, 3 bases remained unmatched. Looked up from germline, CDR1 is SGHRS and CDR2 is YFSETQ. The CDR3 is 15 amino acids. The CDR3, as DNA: TGCGCCAGCAGCCCGGGACTAGCAAGCACAGATACGCAGTATTTT. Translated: CASSPGLASTDTQYF.

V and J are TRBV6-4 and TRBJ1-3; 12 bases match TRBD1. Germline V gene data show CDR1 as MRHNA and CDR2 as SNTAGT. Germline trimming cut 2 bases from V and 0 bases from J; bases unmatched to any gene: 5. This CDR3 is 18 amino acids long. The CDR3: CASSDGDRGPISGNTIYF. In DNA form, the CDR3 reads TGTGCCAGCAGTGACGGGGACAGGGGGCCCATCTCTGGAAACACCATATATTTT.

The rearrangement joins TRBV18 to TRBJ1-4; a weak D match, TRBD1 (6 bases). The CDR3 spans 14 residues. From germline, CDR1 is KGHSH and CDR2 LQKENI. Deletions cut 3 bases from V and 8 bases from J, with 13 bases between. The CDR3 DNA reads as TGTGCCAGCTCACCCGGGGGCCAAAAGGAAAAACTGTTTTTT. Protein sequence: CASSPGGQKEKLFF.

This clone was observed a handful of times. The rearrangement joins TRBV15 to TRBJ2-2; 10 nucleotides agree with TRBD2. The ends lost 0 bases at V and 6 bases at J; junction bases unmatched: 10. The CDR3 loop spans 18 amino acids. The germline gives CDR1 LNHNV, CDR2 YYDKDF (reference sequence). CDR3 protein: CATSRDLGGLAGAGELFF. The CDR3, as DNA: TGTGCCACCAGCAGAGATTTGGGGGGGCTAGCGGGAGCCGGGGAGCTGTTTTTT.

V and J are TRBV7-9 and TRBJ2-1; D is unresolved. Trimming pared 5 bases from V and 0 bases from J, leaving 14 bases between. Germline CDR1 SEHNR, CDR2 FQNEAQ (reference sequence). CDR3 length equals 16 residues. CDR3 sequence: CASSDNIWSSYNEQFF. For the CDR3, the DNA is TGTGCCAGCAGCGACAATATTTGGTCCTCCTACAATGAGCAGTTCTTC.

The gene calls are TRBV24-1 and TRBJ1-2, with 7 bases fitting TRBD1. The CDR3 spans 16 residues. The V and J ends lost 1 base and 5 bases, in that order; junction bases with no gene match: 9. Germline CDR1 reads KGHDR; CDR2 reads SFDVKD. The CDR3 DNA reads TGTGCCACCAGTGATTTACGGGCAGGGGGGCAGTATGGCTACACCTTC. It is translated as CATSDLRAGGQYGYTF.

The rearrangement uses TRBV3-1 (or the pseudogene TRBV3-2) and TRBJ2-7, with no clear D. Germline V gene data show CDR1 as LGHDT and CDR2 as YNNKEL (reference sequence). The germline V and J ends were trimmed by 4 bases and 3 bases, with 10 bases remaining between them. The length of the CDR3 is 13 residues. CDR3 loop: CASSPLGIYEQYF. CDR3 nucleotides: TGTGCCAGCAGCCCATTAGGAATCTACGAGCAGTACTTC.

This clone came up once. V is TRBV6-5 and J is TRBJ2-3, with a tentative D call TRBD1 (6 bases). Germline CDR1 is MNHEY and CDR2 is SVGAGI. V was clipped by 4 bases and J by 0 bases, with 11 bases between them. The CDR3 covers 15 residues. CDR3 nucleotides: TGTGCCAGCAGTTTTCAGGGGACGAGCACAGATACGCAGTATTTT. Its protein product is CASSFQGTSTDTQYF.

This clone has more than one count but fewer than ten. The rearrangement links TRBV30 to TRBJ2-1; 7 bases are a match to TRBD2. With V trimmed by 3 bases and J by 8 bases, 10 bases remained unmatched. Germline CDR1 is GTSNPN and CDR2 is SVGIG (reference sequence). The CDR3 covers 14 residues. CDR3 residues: CAWRSSGPADEQFF. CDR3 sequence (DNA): TGTGCCTGGAGATCTAGCGGCCCGGCTGATGAGCAGTTCTTC. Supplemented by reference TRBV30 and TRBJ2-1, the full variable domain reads SQTIHQWPATLVQPVGSPLSLECTVEGTSNPNLYWYRQAAGRGLQLLFYSVGIGQISSEVPQNLSASRPQDRQFILSSKKLLLSDSGFYLCAWRSSGPADEQFFGPGTRLTVL.

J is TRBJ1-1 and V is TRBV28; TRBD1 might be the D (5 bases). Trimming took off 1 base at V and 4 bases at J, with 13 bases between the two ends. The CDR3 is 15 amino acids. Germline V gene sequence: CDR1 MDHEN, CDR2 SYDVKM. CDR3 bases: TGTGCCAGCAGTTTATATGGGGCCTTGACCACTGAAGCTTTCTTT. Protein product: CASSLYGALTTEAFF. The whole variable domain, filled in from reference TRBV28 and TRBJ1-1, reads DVKVTQSSRYLVKRTGEKVFLECVQDMDHENMFWYRQDPGLGLRLIYFSYDVKMKEKGDIPEGYSVSREKKERFSLILESASTNQTSMYLCASSLYGALTTEAFFGQGTRLTVV.

The CDR3 region is CSASDSGRAISYQETQYF. The DNA for the CDR3 is TGCAGTGCTAGTGATAGCGGGAGGGCGATTTCTTACCAAGAGACCCAGTACTTC. The chain couples TRBV20-1 to TRBJ2-5, with TRBD2 identical over 11 bases. V gave up 3 bases and J gave up 0 bases; unmatched junction bases: 12. This CDR3 is built from 18 residues. Germline V lookup: CDR1 DFQATT, CDR2 SNEGSKA (reference sequence).

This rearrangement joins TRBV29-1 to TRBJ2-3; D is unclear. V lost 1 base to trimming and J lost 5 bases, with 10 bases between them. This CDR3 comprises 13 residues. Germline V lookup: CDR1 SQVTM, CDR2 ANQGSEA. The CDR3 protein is CSVEGVVVDTQYF. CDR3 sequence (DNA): TGCAGCGTTGAAGGGGTGGTCGTAGATACGCAGTATTTT.

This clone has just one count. This chain's CDR3 is CASSPSYGGWRNQPQHF. DNA for the CDR3: TGTGCCAGCAGTCCCTCCTATGGGGGCTGGAGGAATCAGCCCCAGCATTTT. This rearrangement joins TRBV28 to TRBJ1-5; perhaps TRBD1 as D (6 bases). V lost 5 bases to trimming and J lost 4 bases, with 21 bases between them. This CDR3 is 17 amino acids long. CDR1 is MDHEN and CDR2 is SYDVKM in the germline V gene. The full variable domain, its missing parts supplied by reference TRBV28 and TRBJ1-5, is DVKVTQSSRYLVKRTGEKVFLECVQDMDHENMFWYRQDPGLGLRLIYFSYDVKMKEKGDIPEGYSVSREKKERFSLILESASTNQTSMYLCASSPSYGGWRNQPQHFGDGTRLSIL.

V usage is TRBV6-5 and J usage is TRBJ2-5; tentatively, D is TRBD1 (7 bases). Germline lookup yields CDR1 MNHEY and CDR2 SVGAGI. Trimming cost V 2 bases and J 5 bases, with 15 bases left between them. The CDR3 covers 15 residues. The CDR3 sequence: CASSYGGGGGETQYF. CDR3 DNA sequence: TGTGCCAGCAGTTACGGTGGAGGGGGCGGGGAGACCCAGTACTTC.

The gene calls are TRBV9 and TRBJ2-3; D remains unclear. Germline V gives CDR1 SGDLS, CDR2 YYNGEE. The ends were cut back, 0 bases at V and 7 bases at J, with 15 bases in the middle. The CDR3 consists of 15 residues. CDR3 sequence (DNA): TGTGCCAGCAGCGTAGAGGGCAATAGGGAATATACGCAGTATTTT. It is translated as CASSVEGNREYTQYF. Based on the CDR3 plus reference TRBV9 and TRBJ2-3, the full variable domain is DSGVTQTPKHLITATGQRVTLRCSPRSGDLSVYWYQQSLDQGLQFLIQYYNGEERAKGNILERFSAQQFPDLHSELNLSSLELGDSALYFCASSVEGNREYTQYFGPGTRLTVL.

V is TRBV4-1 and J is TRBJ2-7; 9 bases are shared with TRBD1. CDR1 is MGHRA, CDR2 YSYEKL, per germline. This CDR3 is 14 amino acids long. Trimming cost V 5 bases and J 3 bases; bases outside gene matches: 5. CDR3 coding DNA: TGCGCCAGCAGCGCCCCGGGACAGGGCTACGAGCAGTACTTC. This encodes CASSAPGQGYEQYF.

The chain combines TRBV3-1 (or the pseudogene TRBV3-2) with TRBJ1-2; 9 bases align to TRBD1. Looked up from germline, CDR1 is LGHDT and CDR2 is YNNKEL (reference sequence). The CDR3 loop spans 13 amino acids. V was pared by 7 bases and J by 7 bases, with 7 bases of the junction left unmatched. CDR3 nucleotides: TGTGCCAGCACCCGGGGACAGGGTGGTGGCTACACCTTC. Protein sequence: CASTRGQGGGYTF.

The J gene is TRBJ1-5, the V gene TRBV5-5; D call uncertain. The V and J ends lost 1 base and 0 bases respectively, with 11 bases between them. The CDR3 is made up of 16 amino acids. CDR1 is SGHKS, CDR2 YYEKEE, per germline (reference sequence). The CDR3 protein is CASSLLDGYSNQPQHF. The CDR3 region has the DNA TGTGCCAGCAGCTTGCTCGACGGCTATAGCAATCAGCCCCAGCATTTT.

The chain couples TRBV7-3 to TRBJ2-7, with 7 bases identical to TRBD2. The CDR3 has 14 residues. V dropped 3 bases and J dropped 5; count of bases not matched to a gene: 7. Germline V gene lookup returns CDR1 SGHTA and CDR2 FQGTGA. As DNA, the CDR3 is TGTGCCAGCAGCTTTCGGCGGGAGTCCCACGAGCAGTACTTC. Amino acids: CASSFRRESHEQYF.

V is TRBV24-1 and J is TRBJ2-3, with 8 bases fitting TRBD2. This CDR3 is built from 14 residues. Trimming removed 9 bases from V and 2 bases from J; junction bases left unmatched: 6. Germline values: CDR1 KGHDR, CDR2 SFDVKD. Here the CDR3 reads CATATSGATDTQYF. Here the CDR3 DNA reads TGTGCCACCGCCACTAGCGGAGCCACAGATACGCAGTATTTT.

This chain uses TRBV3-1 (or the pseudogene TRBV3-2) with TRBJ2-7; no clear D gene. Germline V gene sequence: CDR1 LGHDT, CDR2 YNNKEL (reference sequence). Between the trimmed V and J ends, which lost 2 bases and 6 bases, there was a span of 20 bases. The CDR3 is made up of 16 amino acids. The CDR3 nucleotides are TGTGCCAGCAGCCAATCTCCTACCGGGTCCGTCGGCGAGCAGTACTTC. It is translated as CASSQSPTGSVGEQYF.